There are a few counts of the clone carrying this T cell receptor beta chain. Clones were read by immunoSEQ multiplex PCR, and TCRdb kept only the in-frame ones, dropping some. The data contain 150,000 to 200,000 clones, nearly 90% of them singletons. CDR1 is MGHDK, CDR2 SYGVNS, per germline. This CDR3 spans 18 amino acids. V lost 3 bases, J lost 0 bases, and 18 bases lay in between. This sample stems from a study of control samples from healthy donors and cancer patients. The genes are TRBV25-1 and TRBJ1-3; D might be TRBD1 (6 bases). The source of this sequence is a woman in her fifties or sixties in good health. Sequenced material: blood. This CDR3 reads CASSDLGAATHSGNTIYF. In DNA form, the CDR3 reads TGTGCCAGCAGTGATTTGGGGGCGGCCACCCACTCTGGAAACACCATATATTTT.